This T cell receptor beta chain was sequenced for a study of CDR3 diversity in severe acne. J gave up 5 bases and V 4 bases, and 15 bases lay outside the gene matches. The V gene's germline CDR1 is SGDLS and CDR2 YYNGEE. CDR3 length equals 17 residues. TCRdb re-called the PCR reads through MiXCR, storing one row per CDR3 protein. The sample shows about 100,000 distinct CDR3 sequences, around 56% of them seen only once. The V gene is TRBV9, the J gene TRBJ2-5; TRBD2 aligns across 9 bases. This sequence originates from a male donor with acne. The sequenced sample was blood. CDR3 sequence (DNA): TGTGCCAGCAGCTTAGACCCCCCTGCGGGAGGGAGTGAGACCCAGTACTTC. It codes for CASSLDPPAGGSETQYF.